The text below deals with one T cell receptor beta chain. The data originate from a study of cytomegalovirus exposure and HLA in healthy donors. Researchers ran the PCR with 60 Vbeta and 13 Jbeta primers. Generated by immunoSEQ multiplex PCR, the TCRdb table keeps only in-frame clones and is missing some. This table has more than 85,000 clones, approximately 86% appearing once. Germline loops: CDR1 MNHEY, CDR2 SVGAGI. V was cut by 6 bases and J by 0 bases, with 9 bases left in between. The CDR3 loop spans 14 amino acids. The sequence was obtained from a man aged 18 to 29 in good health and CMV-seronegative. The sequencing input was PBMCs. The rearrangement uses TRBV6-5 and TRBJ1-5; a weak D match, TRBD1 (6 bases). CDR3 coding DNA: TGTGCCAGCAGGCGGACAGCTAGCAATCAGCCCCAGCATTTT. Protein product: CASRRTASNQPQHF.